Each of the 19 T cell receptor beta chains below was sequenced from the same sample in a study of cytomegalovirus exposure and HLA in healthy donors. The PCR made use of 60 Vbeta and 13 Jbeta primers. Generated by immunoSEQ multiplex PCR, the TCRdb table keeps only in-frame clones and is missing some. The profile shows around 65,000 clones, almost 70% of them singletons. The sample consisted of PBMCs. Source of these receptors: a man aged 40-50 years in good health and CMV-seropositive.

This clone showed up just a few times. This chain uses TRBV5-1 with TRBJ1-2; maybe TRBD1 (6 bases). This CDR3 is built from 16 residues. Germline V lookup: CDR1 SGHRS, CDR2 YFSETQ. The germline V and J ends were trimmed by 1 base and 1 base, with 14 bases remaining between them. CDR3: CASSLTRGAFNYGYTF. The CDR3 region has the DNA TGCGCCAGCAGCTTGACCCGGGGGGCTTTTAACTATGGCTACACCTTC.

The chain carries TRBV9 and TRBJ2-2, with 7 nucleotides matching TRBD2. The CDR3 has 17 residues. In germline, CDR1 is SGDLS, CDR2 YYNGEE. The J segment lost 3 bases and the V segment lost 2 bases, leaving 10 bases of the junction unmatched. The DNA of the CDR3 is TGTGCCAGCAGCGTCTCTCTCGCGGGAGCGTACACCGGGGAGCTGTTTTTT. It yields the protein CASSVSLAGAYTGELFF.

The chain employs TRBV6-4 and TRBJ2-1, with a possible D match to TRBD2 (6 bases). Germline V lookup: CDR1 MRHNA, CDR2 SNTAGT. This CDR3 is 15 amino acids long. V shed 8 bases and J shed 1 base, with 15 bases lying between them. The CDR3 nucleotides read TGTGCCAGCTCGGGCCGGGAGACGTCCTACAATGAGCAGTTCTTC. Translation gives CASSGRETSYNEQFF.

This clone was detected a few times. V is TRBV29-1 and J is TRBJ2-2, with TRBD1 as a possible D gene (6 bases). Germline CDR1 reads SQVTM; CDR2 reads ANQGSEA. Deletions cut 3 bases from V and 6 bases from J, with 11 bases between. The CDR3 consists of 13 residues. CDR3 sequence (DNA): TGCAGCGTTGATTTGGGGGCCGCCGGGGAGCTGTTTTTT. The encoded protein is CSVDLGAAGELFF.

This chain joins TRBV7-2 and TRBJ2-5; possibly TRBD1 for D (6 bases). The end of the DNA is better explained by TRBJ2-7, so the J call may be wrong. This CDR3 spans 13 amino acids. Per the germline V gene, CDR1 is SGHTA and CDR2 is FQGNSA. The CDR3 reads CASSSGQNYEQYF. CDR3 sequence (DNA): TGTGCCAGCAGCTCAGGACAGAACTACGAGCAGTACTTC.

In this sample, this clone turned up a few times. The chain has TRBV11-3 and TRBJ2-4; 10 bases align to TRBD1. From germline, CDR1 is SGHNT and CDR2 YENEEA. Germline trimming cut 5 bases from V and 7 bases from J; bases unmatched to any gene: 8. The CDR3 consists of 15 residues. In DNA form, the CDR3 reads TGTGCCAGCAGCCCAATGACAGGGGGCGAGAACATTCAGTACTTC. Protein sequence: CASSPMTGGENIQYF.

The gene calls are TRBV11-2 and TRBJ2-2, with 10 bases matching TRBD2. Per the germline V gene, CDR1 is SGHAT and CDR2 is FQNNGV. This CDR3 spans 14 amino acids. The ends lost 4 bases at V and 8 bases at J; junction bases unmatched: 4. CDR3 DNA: TGTGCCAGCAGCTCTAGCGGGAGCCTAGGGGAGCTGTTTTTT. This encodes CASSSSGSLGELFF. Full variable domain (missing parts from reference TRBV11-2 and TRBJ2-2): EAGVAQSPRYKIIEKRQSVAFWCNPISGHATLYWYQQILGQGPKLLIQFQNNGVVDDSQLPKDRFSAERLKGVDSTLKIQPAKLEDSAVYLCASSSSGSLGELFFGEGSRLTVL.

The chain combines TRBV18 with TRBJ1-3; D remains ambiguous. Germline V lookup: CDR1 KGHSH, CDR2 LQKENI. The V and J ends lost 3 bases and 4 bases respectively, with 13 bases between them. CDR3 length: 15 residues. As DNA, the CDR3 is TGTGCCAGCTCACCGGTTTCAGTAGCAGGAAACACCATATATTTT. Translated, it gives CASSPVSVAGNTIYF.

For the CDR3, the DNA is TGTGCCAGCGGTTTGGGACAGGGCTATGGCTACACCTTC. It yields the protein CASGLGQGYGYTF. The gene calls are TRBV2 and TRBJ1-2; TRBD1 aligns across 9 bases. CDR3 length: 13 amino acids. The V gene end was trimmed by 8 bases and the J gene end by 4 bases; junction bases not matched to a gene: 5. The V gene's germline CDR1 is SNHLY and CDR2 FYNNEI.

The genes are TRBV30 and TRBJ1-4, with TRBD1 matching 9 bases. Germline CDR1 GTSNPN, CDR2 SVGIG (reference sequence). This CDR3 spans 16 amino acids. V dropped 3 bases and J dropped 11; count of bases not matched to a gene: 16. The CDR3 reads CAWSDPTGTGLRKLFF. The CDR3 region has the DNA TGTGCCTGGAGCGACCCAACCGGGACAGGGCTTCGCAAACTGTTTTTT.

CDR3 in amino acids: CASRPSPQSPQYF. DNA for the CDR3: TGTGCCAGCAGACCATCCCCACAGAGTCCGCAGTATTTT. The chain recombines TRBV27 with TRBJ2-3, with D hard to call. The CDR3 runs 13 residues. From germline, CDR1 is MNHEY and CDR2 SMNVEV (reference sequence). With 6 bases removed from V and 10 bases from J, the gap between germline ends came to 17 bases.

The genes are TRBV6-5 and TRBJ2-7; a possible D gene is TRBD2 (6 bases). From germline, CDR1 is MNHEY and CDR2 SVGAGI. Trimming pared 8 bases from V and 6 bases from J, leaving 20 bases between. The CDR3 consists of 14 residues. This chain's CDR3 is CASSTGTFSGEQYF. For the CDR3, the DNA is TGTGCCAGCTCAACCGGGACTTTTAGCGGCGAGCAGTACTTC.

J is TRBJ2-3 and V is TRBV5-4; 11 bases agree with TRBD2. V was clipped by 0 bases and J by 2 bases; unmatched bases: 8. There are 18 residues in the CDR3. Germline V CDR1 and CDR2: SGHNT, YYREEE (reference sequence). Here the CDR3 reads CASSLGSGGALTTDTQYF. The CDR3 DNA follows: TGTGCCAGCAGCTTGGGTAGCGGGGGGGCGTTGACCACAGATACGCAGTATTTT.

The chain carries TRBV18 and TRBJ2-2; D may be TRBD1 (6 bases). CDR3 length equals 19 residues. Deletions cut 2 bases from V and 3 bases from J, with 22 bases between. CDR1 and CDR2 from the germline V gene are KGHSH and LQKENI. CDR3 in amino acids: CASSPFSILFRTDTGELFF. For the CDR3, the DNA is TGTGCCAGCTCACCATTCAGTATCCTCTTCCGGACAGACACCGGGGAGCTGTTTTTT.

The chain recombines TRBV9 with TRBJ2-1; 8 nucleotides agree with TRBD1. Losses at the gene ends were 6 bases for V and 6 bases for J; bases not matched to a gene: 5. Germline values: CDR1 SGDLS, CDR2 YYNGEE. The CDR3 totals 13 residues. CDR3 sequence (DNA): TGTGCCAGCAAGACACAGGGGGGCAATGAGCAGTTCTTC. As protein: CASKTQGGNEQFF.

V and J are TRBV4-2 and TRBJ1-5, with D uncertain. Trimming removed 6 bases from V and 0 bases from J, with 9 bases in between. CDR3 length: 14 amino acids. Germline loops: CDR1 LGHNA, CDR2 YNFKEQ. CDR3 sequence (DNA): TGTGCCAGCAGTGTAGCGAATAGCAATCAGCCCCAGCATTTT. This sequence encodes CASSVANSNQPQHF.

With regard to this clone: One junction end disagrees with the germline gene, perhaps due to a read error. CDR3 protein: CSSSWGQGELFF. The CDR3 DNA sequence: TGTTCCAGCAGCTGGGGACAGGGGGAGCTGTTTTTT. This chain connects TRBV7-9 to TRBJ2-2, with 7 bases fitting TRBD1. Germline loops: CDR1 SEHNR, CDR2 FQNEAQ (reference sequence). The CDR3 has 12 amino acids. The whole variable domain, remainder taken from reference TRBV7-9 and TRBJ2-2, is DTGVSQNPRHKITKRGQNVTFRCDPISEHNRLYWYRQTLGQGPEFLTYFQNEAQLEKSRLLSDRFSAERPKGSFSTLEIQRTEQGDSAMYLCSSSWGQGELFFGEGSRLTVL.

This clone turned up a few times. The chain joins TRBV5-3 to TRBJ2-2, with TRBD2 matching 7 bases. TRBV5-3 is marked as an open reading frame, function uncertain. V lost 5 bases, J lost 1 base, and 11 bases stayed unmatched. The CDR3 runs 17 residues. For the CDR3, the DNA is TGTGCCAGAAGTGGTTGCGGGGGAGACCTGAACACCGGGGAGCTGTTTTTT. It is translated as CARSGCGGDLNTGELFF.

This CDR3 is CASRLGQGPDTQYF. As DNA, the CDR3 is TGTGCCAGCAGATTAGGGCAGGGGCCAGATACGCAGTATTTT. V is TRBV2 and J is TRBJ2-3; D possibly corresponds to TRBD1 (6 bases). The CDR3 consists of 14 residues. V lost 6 bases and J lost 4, with 14 bases in between. CDR1 and CDR2 (germline): SNHLY, FYNNEI.